This T cell receptor (beta chain) was retrieved from a study of T cell repertoires in cytomegalovirus infection. Across the whole study: It was the public TCR beta signatures that indicated both CMV infection and matching HLA type.

The germline V gene has CDR1 MDHEN and CDR2 SYDVKM. The CDR3 sequence is 13 residues long. The V end lost 5 bases, the J end lost 1 base, and 6 bases lay between the germline ends. MiXCR, run by TCRdb on the reads, gives a single entry per CDR3 protein. The table records some 130,000 distinct CDR3 sequences, 20% to 30% of them present only once. Study outcomes and limitations: The cumulative frequency of public TCR beta families distinguished individuals who carried CMV together with the relevant HLA. The ex vivo response was dominated by HLA-C-restricted CMV-specific TCR beta clonotypes.

On this clonotype: Its antigen is unidentified.

The rearrangement links TRBV28 to TRBJ1-5; D gene unclear. Material for sequencing was PBMCs, sequenced either directly or after in vitro stimulation (not recorded which). This sequence originates from a human donor in good health (CMV status not recorded). Some clones in this sample may be carry-over from other donors' samples. CDR3 sequence (DNA): TGTGCCAGCAGTCCGGACAGCAATCAGCCCCAGCATTTT. As protein: CASSPDSNQPQHF.